This passage covers 25 T cell receptor beta chains from one sample sequenced in a study of cytomegalovirus exposure and HLA in healthy donors. Clones were read by immunoSEQ multiplex PCR, and TCRdb kept only the in-frame ones, dropping some. The sample contains some 140,000 clones, about 86% of which appear only once. The sequenced material came from PBMCs. The source of these receptors is a man younger than 35 in good health and CMV-seronegative.

The chain links TRBV4-3 to TRBJ1-2; TRBD1 aligns across 10 bases. The CDR3 extends over 14 amino acids. The V and J ends lost 2 bases and 7 bases, in that order; junction bases with no gene match: 4. CDR1 LGHNA and CDR2 YSLEER come from the germline V gene. The CDR3: CASSQPGQGSGYTF. The CDR3 nucleotides read TGCGCCAGCAGCCAACCGGGACAGGGGTCTGGCTACACCTTC.

V gene TRBV6-6 combines with J gene TRBJ1-2; possible D gene TRBD1, 5 bases. CDR3 size: 12 residues. V shed 7 bases and J shed 7 bases, with 13 bases lying between them. Germline V gene sequence: CDR1 MNHNY, CDR2 SVGAGI (reference sequence). Written as DNA, the CDR3 is TGTGCCAGCACCCAGGGCCAAACTGGCTACACCTTC. As protein: CASTQGQTGYTF.

This sequence joins TRBV19 and TRBJ1-2; D possibly corresponds to TRBD1 (5 bases). CDR1 is LNHDA and CDR2 is SQIVND in the germline V gene (reference sequence). The CDR3 length is 15 residues. V dropped 4 bases and J dropped 4 bases, with 16 bases sitting between them. As DNA, the CDR3 is TGTGCCAGTAGTACCGGGACTTCTCTCGGCTATGGCTACACCTTC. Amino acids: CASSTGTSLGYGYTF.

The chain recombines TRBV15 with TRBJ1-6; tentative D call: TRBD1 (5 bases). V was cut by 1 base and J by 3 bases, with 7 bases left in between. The CDR3 spans 15 residues. CDR1 and CDR2 (germline): LNHNV, YYDKDF (reference sequence). The CDR3 DNA follows: TGTGCCACCAGCAGAGGGGGGGGCTATAATTCACCCCTCCACTTT. This sequence encodes CATSRGGGYNSPLHF.

This clone was counted once. The gene calls are TRBV10-3 and TRBJ1-5, with TRBD1 as a possible D gene (5 bases). The V end lost 2 bases, the J end lost 0 bases, and 8 bases lay between the germline ends. CDR3 length equals 15 residues. Germline V gene lookup returns CDR1 ENHRY and CDR2 SYGVKD. This CDR3 is CAISEGRDSNQPQHF. CDR3 in DNA: TGTGCCATCAGTGAGGGCAGGGATAGCAATCAGCCCCAGCATTTT.

This chain connects TRBV4-1 to TRBJ1-5, with 7 bases lining up with TRBD1. This CDR3 has 15 residues. The trim removed 2 bases at V and 4 bases at J, leaving 5 bases unmatched. CDR1 and CDR2 from the germline V gene are MGHRA and YSYEKL. CDR3 sequence (DNA): TGCGCCAGCAGCCAACACAGGGGCCATAATCAGCCCCAGCATTTT. Protein product: CASSQHRGHNQPQHF.

The chain has TRBV7-6 and TRBJ2-3, with D possibly being TRBD2 (6 bases). Trimming removed 1 base at V and 5 bases at J, with 13 bases between. The CDR3 loop spans 15 amino acids. Germline-derived CDR1 and CDR2 are SGHVS and FNYEAQ. The CDR3, as DNA: TGTGCCAGCAGCTTAGGCGGGGATTCGGTAGATACGCAGTATTTT. Protein sequence: CASSLGGDSVDTQYF.

V usage is TRBV6-6 and J usage is TRBJ1-1; D not resolved. Germline CDR1 reads MNHNY; CDR2 reads SVGAGI (reference sequence). The ends were cut back, 6 bases at V and 2 bases at J, with 13 bases in the middle. The CDR3 loop spans 14 amino acids. CDR3 nucleotide sequence: TGTGCCAGCAGCCCCTCCCATCTAAACACTGAAGCTTTCTTT. The encoded protein is CASSPSHLNTEAFF.

This chain links TRBV7-9 with TRBJ2-5; 7 bases are a match to TRBD2. Germline V lookup: CDR1 SEHNR, CDR2 FQNEAQ (reference sequence). This CDR3 comprises 13 residues. With V trimmed by 7 bases and J by 4 bases, 6 bases remained unmatched. Here the CDR3 DNA reads TGTGCCAGCACCACGGGGGGTGCAGAGACCCAGTACTTC. As protein: CASTTGGAETQYF.

The chain combines TRBV4-3 with TRBJ2-7; D may be TRBD1 (5 bases). Germline lookup yields CDR1 LGHNA and CDR2 YSLEER. The CDR3 spans 13 residues. Deletions cut 0 bases from V and 6 bases from J, with 9 bases between. The CDR3 sequence: CASSQDSGREQYF. The CDR3 DNA is TGCGCCAGCAGCCAAGATTCAGGGCGCGAGCAGTACTTC.

This clone was observed a single time. The chain joins TRBV15 to TRBJ1-2, with a tentative D call TRBD1 (6 bases). Trimming cost V 5 bases and J 5 bases, with 18 bases left between them. The CDR3 spans 15 residues. Germline V CDR1 and CDR2: LNHNV, YYDKDF (reference sequence). The CDR3 nucleotides read TGTGCCACCAGCGCCGAGAGGGGGGGACTATATGGCTACACCTTC. Translating it yields CATSAERGGLYGYTF.

The rearrangement uses TRBV19 and TRBJ2-1, with 10 bases identical to TRBD2. CDR1 and CDR2 from the germline V gene are LNHDA and SQIVND (reference sequence). The CDR3 covers 16 residues. Germline trimming cut 6 bases from V and 2 bases from J; bases unmatched to any gene: 7. In nucleotides, the CDR3 is TGTGCCAGTAGAGGGGCTAGCGGGAGAACCTACAATGAGCAGTTCTTC. Its translation is CASRGASGRTYNEQFF.

The chain links TRBV6-5 to TRBJ1-2, with D possibly being TRBD1 (5 bases). Germline V gives CDR1 MNHEY, CDR2 SVGAGI. The CDR3 runs to 14 residues. V was shortened by 2 bases and J by 3 bases, with 10 bases between the two germline ends. The CDR3, as DNA: TGTGCCAGCAGTTACGCGGGACGGCACTATGGCTACACCTTC. It yields the protein CASSYAGRHYGYTF.

This clone was seen only a few times. The CDR3 bases are TGTGCCAGCAGCCCGGTAGGGGTGAACACCGGGGAGCTGTTTTTT. Translation gives CASSPVGVNTGELFF. V and J are TRBV5-6 and TRBJ2-2; TRBD1 might be the D (5 bases). Germline V gene lookup returns CDR1 SGHDT and CDR2 YYEEEE. V shed 4 bases and J shed 1 base, with 11 bases lying between them. CDR3 length equals 15 residues.

This sequence joins TRBV6-1 and TRBJ1-1, with D possibly matching TRBD1 (6 bases). Germline-derived CDR1 and CDR2 are MNHNS and SASEGT. The germline V and J ends were trimmed by 2 bases and 5 bases, with 12 bases remaining between them. The CDR3 has 14 residues. The CDR3 reads CASSERGGQTEAFF. The CDR3 nucleotides read TGTGCCAGCAGTGAACGAGGAGGACAGACTGAAGCTTTCTTT.

The chain recombines TRBV6-5 with TRBJ1-1; possibly TRBD1 for D (6 bases). The V gene's germline CDR1 is MNHEY and CDR2 SVGAGI. Trimming stripped 4 bases from V and 4 bases from J, with 10 bases between. The length of the CDR3 is 13 residues. The CDR3 sequence: CASSWRGGTEAFF. The CDR3 DNA is TGTGCCAGCAGTTGGAGGGGGGGCACTGAAGCTTTCTTT.

The CDR3 spells CASSQNVGYGSPLHF. Written as DNA, the CDR3 is TGCGCCAGCAGCCAAAATGTGGGCTACGGTTCACCCCTCCACTTT. V and J are TRBV4-1 and TRBJ1-6; no clear D gene. Per germline, CDR1 MGHRA and CDR2 YSYEKL. CDR3 size: 15 residues. Trimming cost V 2 bases and J 9 bases, with 14 bases left between them.

This chain uses TRBV7-8 with TRBJ1-2, with D unclear. Deletions cut 2 bases from V and 4 bases from J, with 8 bases between. Germline CDR1 reads SGHVS; CDR2 reads FQNEAQ. This CDR3 is 13 amino acids long. Written as DNA, the CDR3 is TGTGCCAGCAGCTTATACAGCCGCTATGGCTACACCTTC. It yields the protein CASSLYSRYGYTF.

This chain joins TRBV21-1 and TRBJ2-7; TRBD2 reflects the table's D call only, with no check against the DNA. TRBV21-1 counts as a pseudogene. The CDR3 contains 14 residues. The CDR3: CASSNSAGPYEQYF. The CDR3 region has the DNA TGTGCCAGCAGCAACTCGGCGGGACCCTACGAGCAGTACTTC.

The gene calls are TRBV7-9 and TRBJ2-7; D gene unclear. V lost 3 bases and J 2 bases, leaving 11 bases between the germline ends. There are 14 residues in the CDR3. In germline, CDR1 is SEHNR, CDR2 FQNEAQ (reference sequence). CDR3 amino acids: CASSFGLPPYEQYF. The CDR3 DNA sequence: TGTGCCAGCAGCTTTGGCTTACCCCCCTACGAGCAGTACTTC.

This clone came up once. V is TRBV9 and J is TRBJ1-1; 9 bases map to TRBD1. With 4 bases clipped from V and 1 base from J, the junction kept 5 bases outside the gene matches. The length of the CDR3 is 15 residues. CDR1 SGDLS and CDR2 YYNGEE come from the germline V gene. Written as DNA, the CDR3 is TGTGCCAGCAGCCAAGGGACAGGGCAGAACACTGAAGCTTTCTTT. Translating it yields CASSQGTGQNTEAFF.

This chain connects TRBV11-2 to TRBJ2-2; 7 nucleotides line up with TRBD1. In germline, CDR1 is SGHAT, CDR2 FQNNGV. V was clipped by 4 bases and J by 4 bases; unmatched bases: 3. This CDR3 has 14 residues. The CDR3 loop is CASSSTGLTGELFF. DNA of the CDR3: TGTGCCAGCAGCTCGACAGGGCTCACCGGGGAGCTGTTTTTT.

The CDR3 DNA reads as TGTGCCACCAGCTCCTCAGCCGGGACTAATGAAAAACTGTTTTTT. This encodes CATSSSAGTNEKLFF. V gene TRBV15 combines with J gene TRBJ1-4; D ambiguous. The CDR3 sequence is 15 residues long. V lost 5 bases and J lost 2, with 12 bases in between. Germline CDR1 LNHNV, CDR2 YYDKDF (reference sequence). Variable domain in full (rest from reference TRBV15 and TRBJ1-4): DAMVIQNPRYQVTQFGKPVTLSCSQTLNHNVMYWYQQKSSQAPKLLFHYYDKDFNNEADTPDNFQSRRPNTSFCFLDIRSPGLGDTAMYLCATSSSAGTNEKLFFGSGTQLSVL.

The chain employs TRBV2 and TRBJ1-6; 10 nucleotides match TRBD1. The V gene's germline CDR1 is SNHLY and CDR2 FYNNEI. Trimming took 4 bases from V and 14 from J; bases not matched to a gene: 8. The CDR3 loop spans 14 amino acids. In DNA, the CDR3 is TGTGCCAGCAGTGTTGGACAGGGGGAAGCAACCCTCCACTTT. Translating gives CASSVGQGEATLHF.

The chain carries TRBV25-1 and TRBJ2-7; possible D gene TRBD2, 6 bases. V gave up 5 bases and J gave up 2 bases, with 13 bases separating them. Germline CDR1 and CDR2: MGHDK and SYGVNS. This CDR3 has 14 residues. In DNA form, the CDR3 reads TGTGCCAGCAGTTCTACACAGCGGGCCTACGAGCAGTACTTC. Protein product: CASSSTQRAYEQYF.